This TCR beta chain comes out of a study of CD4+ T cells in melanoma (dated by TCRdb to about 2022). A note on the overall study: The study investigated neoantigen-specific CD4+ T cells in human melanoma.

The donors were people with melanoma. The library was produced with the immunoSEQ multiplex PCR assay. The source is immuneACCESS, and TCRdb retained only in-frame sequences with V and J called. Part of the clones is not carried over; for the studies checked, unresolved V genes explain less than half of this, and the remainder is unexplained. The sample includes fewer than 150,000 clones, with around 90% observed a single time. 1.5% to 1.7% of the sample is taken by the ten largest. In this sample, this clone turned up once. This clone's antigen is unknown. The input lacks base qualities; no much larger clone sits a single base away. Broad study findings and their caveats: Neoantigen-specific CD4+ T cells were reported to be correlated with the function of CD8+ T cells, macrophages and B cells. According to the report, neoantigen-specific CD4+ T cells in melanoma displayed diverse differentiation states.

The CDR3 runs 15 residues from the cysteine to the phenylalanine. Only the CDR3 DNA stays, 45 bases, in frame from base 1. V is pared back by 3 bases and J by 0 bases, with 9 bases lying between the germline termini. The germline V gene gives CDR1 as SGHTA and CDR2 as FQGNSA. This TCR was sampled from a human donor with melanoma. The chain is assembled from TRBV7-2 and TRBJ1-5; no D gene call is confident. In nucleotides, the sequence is TGTGCCAGCAGCTTTTTCCCGGGTAGCAATCAGCCCCAGCATTTT. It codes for CASSFFPGSNQPQHF.